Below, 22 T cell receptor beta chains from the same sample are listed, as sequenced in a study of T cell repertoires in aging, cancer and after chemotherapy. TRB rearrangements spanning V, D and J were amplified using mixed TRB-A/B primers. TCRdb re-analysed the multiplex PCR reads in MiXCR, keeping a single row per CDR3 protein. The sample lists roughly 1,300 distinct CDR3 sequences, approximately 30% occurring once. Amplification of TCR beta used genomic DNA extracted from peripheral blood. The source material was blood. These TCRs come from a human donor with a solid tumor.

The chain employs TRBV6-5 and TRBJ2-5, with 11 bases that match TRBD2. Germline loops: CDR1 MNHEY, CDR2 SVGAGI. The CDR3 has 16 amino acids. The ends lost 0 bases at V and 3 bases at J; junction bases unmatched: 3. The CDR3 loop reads CASSYSVLAGEETQYF. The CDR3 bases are TGTGCCAGCAGTTACTCAGTACTAGCGGGGGAAGAGACCCAGTACTTC.

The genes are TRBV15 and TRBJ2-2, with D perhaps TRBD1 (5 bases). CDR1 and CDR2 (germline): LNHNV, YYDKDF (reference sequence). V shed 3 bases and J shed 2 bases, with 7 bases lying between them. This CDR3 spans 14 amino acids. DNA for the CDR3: TGTGCCACCAGCAGTCGGACAAACACCGGGGAGCTGTTTTTT. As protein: CATSSRTNTGELFF.

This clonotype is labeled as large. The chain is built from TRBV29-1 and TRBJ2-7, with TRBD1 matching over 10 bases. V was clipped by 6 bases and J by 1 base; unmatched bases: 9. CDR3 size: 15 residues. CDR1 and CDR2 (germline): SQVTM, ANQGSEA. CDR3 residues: CSVPRDRGESYEQYF. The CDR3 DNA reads TGCAGCGTACCAAGGGACAGGGGTGAGTCCTACGAGCAGTACTTC.

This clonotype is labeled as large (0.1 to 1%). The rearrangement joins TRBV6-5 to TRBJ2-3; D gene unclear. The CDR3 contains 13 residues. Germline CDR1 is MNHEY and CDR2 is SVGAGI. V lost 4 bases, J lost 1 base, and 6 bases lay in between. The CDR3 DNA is TGTGCCAGCAGTTTGGACGGCACAGATACGCAGTATTTT. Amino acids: CASSLDGTDTQYF.

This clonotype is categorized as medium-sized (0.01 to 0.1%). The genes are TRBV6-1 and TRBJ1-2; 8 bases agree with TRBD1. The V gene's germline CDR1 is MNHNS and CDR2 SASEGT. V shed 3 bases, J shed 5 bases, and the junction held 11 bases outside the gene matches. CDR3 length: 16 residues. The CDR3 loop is CASSDSGQGKRYGYTF. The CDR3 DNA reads TGTGCCAGCAGTGATTCAGGACAGGGAAAACGATATGGCTACACCTTC.

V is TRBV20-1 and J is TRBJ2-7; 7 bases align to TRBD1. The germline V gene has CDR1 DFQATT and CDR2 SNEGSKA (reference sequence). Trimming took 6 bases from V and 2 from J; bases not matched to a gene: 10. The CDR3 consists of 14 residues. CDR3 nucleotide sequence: TGCAGTGCGACCGTGACAGGGTGGGCCTACGAGCAGTACTTC. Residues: CSATVTGWAYEQYF.

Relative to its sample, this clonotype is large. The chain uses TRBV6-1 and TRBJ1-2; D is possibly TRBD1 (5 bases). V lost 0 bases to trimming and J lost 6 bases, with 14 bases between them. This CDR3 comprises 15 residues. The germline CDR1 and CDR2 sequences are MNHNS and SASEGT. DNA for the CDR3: TGTGCCAGCAGTGAAGCGCTCTCTTCAGGGCATGGCTACACCTTC. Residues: CASSEALSSGHGYTF.

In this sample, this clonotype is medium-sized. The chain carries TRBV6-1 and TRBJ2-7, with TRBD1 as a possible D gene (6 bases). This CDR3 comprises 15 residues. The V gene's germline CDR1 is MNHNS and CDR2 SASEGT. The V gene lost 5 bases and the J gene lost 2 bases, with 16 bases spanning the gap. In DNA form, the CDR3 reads TGTGCCAGCAGTATATTAACAGGGCTCCCCTACGAGCAGTACTTC. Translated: CASSILTGLPYEQYF.

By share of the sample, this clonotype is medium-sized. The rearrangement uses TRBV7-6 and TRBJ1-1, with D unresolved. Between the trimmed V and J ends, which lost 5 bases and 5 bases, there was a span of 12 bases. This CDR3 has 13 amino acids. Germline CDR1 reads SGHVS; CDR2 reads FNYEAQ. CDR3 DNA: TGTGCCAGCAGCGCCCGAGGGAGGACTGAAGCTTTCTTT. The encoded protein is CASSARGRTEAFF.

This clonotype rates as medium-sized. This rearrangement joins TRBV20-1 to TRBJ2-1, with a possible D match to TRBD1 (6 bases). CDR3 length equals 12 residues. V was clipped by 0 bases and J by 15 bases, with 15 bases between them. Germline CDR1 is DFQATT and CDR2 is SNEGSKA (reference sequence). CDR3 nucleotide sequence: TGCAGTGCTAGAGAGTGGGGGCGCGGTTGGTTCTTC. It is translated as CSAREWGRGWFF.

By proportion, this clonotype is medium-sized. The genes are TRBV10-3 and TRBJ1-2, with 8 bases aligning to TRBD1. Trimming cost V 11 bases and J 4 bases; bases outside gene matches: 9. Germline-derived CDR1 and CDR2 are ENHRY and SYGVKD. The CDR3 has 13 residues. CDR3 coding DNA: TGTGCCGTCGCGACAGGGGTTACCTATGGCTACACCTTC. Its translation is CAVATGVTYGYTF.

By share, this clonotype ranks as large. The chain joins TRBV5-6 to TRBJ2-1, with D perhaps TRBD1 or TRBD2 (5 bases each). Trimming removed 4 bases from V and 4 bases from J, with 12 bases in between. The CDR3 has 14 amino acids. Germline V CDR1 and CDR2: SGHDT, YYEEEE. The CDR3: CASSTLWGYNEQFF. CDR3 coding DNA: TGTGCCAGCAGCACGCTCTGGGGGTACAATGAGCAGTTCTTC.

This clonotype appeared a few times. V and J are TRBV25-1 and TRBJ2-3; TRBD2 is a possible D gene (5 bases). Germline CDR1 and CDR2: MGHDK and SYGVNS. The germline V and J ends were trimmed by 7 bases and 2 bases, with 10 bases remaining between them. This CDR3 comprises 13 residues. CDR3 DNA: TGTGCCAGCACTTACGGGGACACAGATACGCAGTATTTT. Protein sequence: CASTYGDTDTQYF.

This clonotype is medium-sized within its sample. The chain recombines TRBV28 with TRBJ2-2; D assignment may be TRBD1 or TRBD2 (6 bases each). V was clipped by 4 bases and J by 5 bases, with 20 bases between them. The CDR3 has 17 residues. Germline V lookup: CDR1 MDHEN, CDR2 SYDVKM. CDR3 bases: TGTGCCAGCAGTTCACGGTCGTGGGGGGCCGGGACCGGGGAGCTGTTTTTT. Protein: CASSSRSWGAGTGELFF.

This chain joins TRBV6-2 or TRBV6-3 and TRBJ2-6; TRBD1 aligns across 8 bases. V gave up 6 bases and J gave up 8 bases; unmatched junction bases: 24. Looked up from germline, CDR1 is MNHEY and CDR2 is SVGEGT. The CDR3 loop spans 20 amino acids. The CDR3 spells CASSLVTDRARHSETNVLTF. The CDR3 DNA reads TGTGCCAGCAGCTTGGTTACGGACAGGGCACGACACTCTGAGACCAACGTCCTGACTTTC.

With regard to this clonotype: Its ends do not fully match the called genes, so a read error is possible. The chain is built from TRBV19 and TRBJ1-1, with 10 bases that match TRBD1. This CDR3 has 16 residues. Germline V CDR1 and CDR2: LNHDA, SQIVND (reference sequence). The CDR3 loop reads CVSDAGTGTGALEAFF. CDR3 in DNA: TGTGTCAGTGACGCTGGAACCGGGACAGGGGCCCTGGAGGCTTTCTTT.

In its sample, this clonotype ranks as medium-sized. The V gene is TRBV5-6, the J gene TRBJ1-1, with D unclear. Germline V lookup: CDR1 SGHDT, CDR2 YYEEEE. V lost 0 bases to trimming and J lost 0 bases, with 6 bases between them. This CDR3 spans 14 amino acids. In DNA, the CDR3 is TGTGCCAGCAGCTTGGGTGGTTTGAACACTGAAGCTTTCTTT. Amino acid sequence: CASSLGGLNTEAFF.

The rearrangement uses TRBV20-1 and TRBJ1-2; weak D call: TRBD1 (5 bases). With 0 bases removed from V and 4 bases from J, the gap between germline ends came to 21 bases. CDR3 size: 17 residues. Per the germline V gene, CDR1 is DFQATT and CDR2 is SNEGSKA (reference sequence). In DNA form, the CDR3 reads TGCAGTGCTAGAGAGAAGTGGGGTGGCAGGGATGGCTATGGCTACACCTTC. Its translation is CSAREKWGGRDGYGYTF.

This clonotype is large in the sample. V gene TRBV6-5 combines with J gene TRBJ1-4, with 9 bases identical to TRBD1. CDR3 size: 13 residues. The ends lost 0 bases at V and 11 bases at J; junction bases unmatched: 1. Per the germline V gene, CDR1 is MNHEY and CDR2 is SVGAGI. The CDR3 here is CASSYSTGGKLFF. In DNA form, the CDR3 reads TGTGCCAGCAGTTACTCGACAGGGGGGAAACTGTTTTTT.

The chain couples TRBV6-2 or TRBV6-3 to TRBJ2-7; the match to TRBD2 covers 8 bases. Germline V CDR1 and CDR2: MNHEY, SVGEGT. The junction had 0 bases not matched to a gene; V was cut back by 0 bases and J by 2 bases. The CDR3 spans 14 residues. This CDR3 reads CASSYSTSAYEQYF. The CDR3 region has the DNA TGTGCCAGCAGTTACTCGACTAGCGCCTACGAGCAGTACTTC.

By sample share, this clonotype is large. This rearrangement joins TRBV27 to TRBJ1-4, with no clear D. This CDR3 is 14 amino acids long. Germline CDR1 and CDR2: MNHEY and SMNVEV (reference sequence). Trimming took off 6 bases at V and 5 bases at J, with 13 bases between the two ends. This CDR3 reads CASSRNRENEKLFF. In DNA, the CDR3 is TGTGCCAGCAGCCGGAACAGAGAGAATGAAAAACTGTTTTTT.

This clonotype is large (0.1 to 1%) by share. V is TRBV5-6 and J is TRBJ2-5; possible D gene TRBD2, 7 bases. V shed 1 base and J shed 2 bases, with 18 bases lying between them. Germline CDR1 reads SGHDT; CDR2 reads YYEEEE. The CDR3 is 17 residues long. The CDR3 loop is CASSLWGGRGPQETQYF. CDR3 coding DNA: TGTGCCAGCAGCTTGTGGGGGGGGCGGGGGCCTCAAGAGACCCAGTACTTC.